Shown below are 13 T cell receptor beta chains from a single sample sequenced in a study of graft-versus-host responses after intestinal transplantation (TCRdb year 2021). Libraries were constructed by the immunoSEQ multiplex PCR assay. As stored in TCRdb, this immuneACCESS dataset retains in-frame rearrangements with V and J assigned. A fraction of the clones does not appear; measured against another copy, unresolved V genes explain less than half of the discrepancy, and the remainder lacks a known reason. Across this sample there are tens of thousands of clones, with roughly 89% seen only once. Together, the top ten hold roughly 5.5% of the sample. Sequenced material: PBMCs, taken nearly 670 days after intestinal transplant. The receptors shown here come from a human patient who received an intestinal transplant, so some T cells may come from the graft donor.

The rearrangement links TRBV18 to TRBJ2-5; 10 bases line up with TRBD1. J gave up 6 bases and V 4 bases, and 11 bases lay outside the gene matches. This CDR3 is 16 amino acids long. Looked up from germline, CDR1 is KGHSH and CDR2 is LQKENI. The CDR3 DNA reads TGTGCCAGCTCACTGAAGGGGACAGGGGCCGGCCAGACCCAGTACTTC. Translated: CASSLKGTGAGQTQYF.

CDR3 nucleotides: TGTGCCAGTAGCCCTTCCCGGGAAACAGATACGCAGTATTTT. Protein product: CASSPSRETDTQYF. The chain is built from TRBV11-2 and TRBJ2-3, with D tentatively TRBD2 (5 bases). The germline V and J ends were trimmed by 9 bases and 3 bases, with 16 bases remaining between them. This CDR3 has 14 residues. CDR1 is SGHAT, CDR2 FQNNGV, per germline.

This clone occurred once. The gene calls are TRBV2 and TRBJ2-7; a weak D match, TRBD1 (6 bases). Trimming pared 6 bases from V and 1 base from J, leaving 13 bases between. The CDR3 is made up of 14 amino acids. Per the germline V gene, CDR1 is SNHLY and CDR2 is FYNNEI. Here the CDR3 reads CASRGTGTSYEQYF. In nucleotides, the CDR3 is TGTGCCAGCAGGGGGACGGGGACATCCTACGAGCAGTACTTC.

The chain links TRBV6-6 to TRBJ1-2; weak D call: TRBD1 (6 bases). Germline V lookup: CDR1 MNHNY, CDR2 SVGAGI (reference sequence). The ends were cut back, 2 bases at V and 4 bases at J, with 11 bases in the middle. The CDR3 is 14 residues long. CDR3 region: CASSYQQGTYGYTF. DNA for the CDR3: TGTGCCAGCAGTTACCAACAGGGCACCTATGGCTACACCTTC.

V gene TRBV14 combines with J gene TRBJ2-3, with D uncertain. Germline CDR1 reads SGHDN; CDR2 reads FVKESK. The CDR3 is 12 amino acids. Trimming left V 5 bases short and J 2 bases short, with 5 bases between. The CDR3 DNA follows: TGTGCCAGCAGCGAGTTCACAGATACGCAGTATTTT. This gives the protein CASSEFTDTQYF.

The chain employs TRBV5-6 and TRBJ1-2; D gene uncertain. The V gene's germline CDR1 is SGHDT and CDR2 YYEEEE. V was trimmed by 0 bases and J by 0 bases, leaving 15 bases between them. The CDR3 runs 17 residues. CDR3 sequence (DNA): TGTGCCAGCAGCTTGGGAGGGTTGGCAGCGACTAACTATGGCTACACCTTC. The encoded protein is CASSLGGLAATNYGYTF.

The V and J genes are TRBV30 and TRBJ1-5, with 8 nucleotides matching TRBD1. V shed 3 bases and J 7 bases; nucleotides not matched to a gene: 14. The CDR3 has 16 residues. Per germline, CDR1 GTSNPN and CDR2 SVGIG (reference sequence). CDR3 sequence: CAWSNRRGRLGQPQHF. The CDR3 DNA follows: TGTGCCTGGAGCAATCGCAGGGGGCGGCTGGGGCAGCCCCAGCATTTT.

The rearrangement links TRBV15 to TRBJ1-1; D is unresolved. Germline V gene sequence: CDR1 LNHNV, CDR2 YYDKDF (reference sequence). This CDR3 is built from 13 residues. Trimming cost V 0 bases and J 1 base, with 3 bases left between them. The CDR3 loop is CATSREGNTEAFF. Here the CDR3 DNA reads TGTGCCACCAGCAGAGAGGGGAACACTGAAGCTTTCTTT. The variable domain in full, completed from reference TRBV15 and TRBJ1-1, reads DAMVIQNPRYQVTQFGKPVTLSCSQTLNHNVMYWYQQKSSQAPKLLFHYYDKDFNNEADTPDNFQSRRPNTSFCFLDIRSPGLGDTAMYLCATSREGNTEAFFGQGTRLTVV.

This chain uses TRBV7-9 with TRBJ2-2; D not certain. Germline V gives CDR1 SEHNR, CDR2 FQNEAQ (reference sequence). The CDR3 sequence is 14 residues long. V dropped 2 bases and J dropped 1 base, with 5 bases sitting between them. CDR3 amino acids: CASSLLRNTGELFF. The CDR3 DNA sequence: TGTGCCAGCAGCTTACTACGGAACACCGGGGAGCTGTTTTTT.

The rearrangement uses TRBV4-1 and TRBJ1-6; 8 positions agree with TRBD1. Germline CDR1 reads MGHRA; CDR2 reads YSYEKL. CDR3 size: 14 residues. V trimming: 4 bases; J trimming: 6 bases; junction bases outside the gene matches: 2. The CDR3 protein is CASSRGTGNSPLHF. The CDR3 region has the DNA TGCGCCAGCAGCCGAGGGACAGGTAATTCACCCCTCCACTTT.

The V call is TRBV19, the J call TRBJ1-3; D is ambiguous. The closer fit of TRBJ2-2 to the DNA end suggests the J call may be wrong. The CDR3 totals 13 residues. Germline V gene sequence: CDR1 LNHDA, CDR2 SQIVND (reference sequence). CDR3 sequence (DNA): TGTGCCAGTAGTAACTTTAACACCGGGGAGCTGTTTTTT. Its protein is CASSNFNTGELFF.

The chain recombines TRBV23-1 with TRBJ2-4; D uncertain. Being an ORF, TRBV23-1 has a function that is uncertain. V dropped 11 bases and J dropped 1 base, with 15 bases sitting between them. This CDR3 is built from 14 residues. In nucleotides, the CDR3 is TGCGCCGTCAGGAAAAGCCGGGCCAAAAACATTCAGTACTTC. Its translation is CAVRKSRAKNIQYF.

J is TRBJ1-2 and V is TRBV18, with D unclear. This CDR3 region has 18 residues. Trimming stripped 1 base from V and 0 bases from J, with 18 bases between. The V gene's germline CDR1 is KGHSH and CDR2 LQKENI. The CDR3 region is CASSPLGQVVATNYGYTF. CDR3 DNA: TGTGCCAGCTCACCACTCGGCCAGGTAGTTGCGACTAACTATGGCTACACCTTC. Supplemented by reference TRBV18 and TRBJ1-2, the full variable domain reads NAGVMQNPRHLVRRRGQEARLRCSPMKGHSHVYWYRQLPEEGLKFMVYLQKENIIDESGMPKERFSAEFPKEGPSILRIQQVVRGDSAAYFCASSPLGQVVATNYGYTFGSGTRLTVV.